These 26 T cell receptor beta chains were sequenced from one sample in a study of control samples from healthy donors and cancer patients. Only in-frame clones appear in the TCRdb table, and some are missing; sequencing was by immunoSEQ multiplex PCR. The table lists around 82,000 clones, around 89% of them singletons, with roughly 6.9% in the top ten. The sample taken for sequencing was blood. The source is a man aged 45-60 years in good health.

The chain couples TRBV11-2 to TRBJ2-2; D possibly matches TRBD1 or TRBD2 (5 bases each). The CDR3 covers 19 residues. Trimming left V 0 bases short and J 0 bases short, with 17 bases between. CDR1 SGHAT and CDR2 FQNNGV come from the germline V gene. In DNA form, the CDR3 reads TGTGCCAGCAGCTTAGATCCCGGGACGGCTGTCGCGAACACCGGGGAGCTGTTTTTT. This codes for CASSLDPGTAVANTGELFF.

This chain joins TRBV11-2 and TRBJ2-1, with D uncertain. Looked up from germline, CDR1 is SGHAT and CDR2 is FQNNGV. V lost 4 bases and J 3 bases, leaving 13 bases between the germline ends. This CDR3 has 15 amino acids. CDR3 amino acids: CASSSAWANYNEQFF. The CDR3 DNA reads TGTGCCAGCAGCTCTGCTTGGGCGAACTACAATGAGCAGTTCTTC.

This clone was detected once. The chain couples TRBV7-2 to TRBJ1-4, with D tentatively TRBD1 (5 bases). The V and J ends lost 10 bases and 8 bases respectively, with 17 bases between them. CDR3 length: 13 residues. Germline V gene lookup returns CDR1 SGHTA and CDR2 FQGNSA. CDR3 sequence reads: CAIRRMRDEKLFF. DNA of the CDR3: TGTGCCATCAGAAGAATGAGGGACGAAAAACTGTTTTTT. Full variable domain (outside the CDR3, taken from reference TRBV7-2 and TRBJ1-4): GAGVSQSPSNKVTEKGKDVELRCDPISGHTALYWYRQSLGQGLEFLIYFQGNSAPDKSGLPSDRFSAERTGGSVSTLTIQRTQQEDSAVYLCAIRRMRDEKLFFGSGTQLSVL.

This chain links TRBV5-4 with TRBJ2-1; D not certain. V was cut by 0 bases and J by 4 bases, with 11 bases left in between. Germline assignment: CDR1 SGHNT and CDR2 YYREEE (reference sequence). CDR3 length equals 15 residues. The CDR3 reads CASSLGTQPYNEQFF. The DNA for the CDR3 is TGTGCCAGCAGCTTGGGAACGCAGCCTTACAATGAGCAGTTCTTC.

J is TRBJ2-3 and V is TRBV7-2, with 10 bases that match TRBD1. This CDR3 contains 16 residues. Germline lookup yields CDR1 SGHTA and CDR2 FQGNSA. Germline trimming cut 6 bases from V and 4 bases from J; bases unmatched to any gene: 10. The DNA of the CDR3 is TGTGCCAGCAGACCTTCAAAGGGACAGGGGTCAGATACGCAGTATTTT. Its protein is CASRPSKGQGSDTQYF. Together with reference TRBV7-2 and TRBJ2-3, the CDR3 gives the full variable domain: GAGVSQSPSNKVTEKGKDVELRCDPISGHTALYWYRQSLGQGLEFLIYFQGNSAPDKSGLPSDRFSAERTGGSVSTLTIQRTQQEDSAVYLCASRPSKGQGSDTQYFGPGTRLTVL.

The chain has TRBV12-3 or TRBV12-4 and TRBJ2-7; no definite D call. The CDR3 length is 11 residues. Trimming took off 6 bases at V and 5 bases at J, with 8 bases between the two ends. DNA for the CDR3: TGTGCCAGCAGCCGGACGAACGAGCAGTACTTC. This codes for CASSRTNEQYF.

The rearrangement links TRBV20-1 to TRBJ2-3, with D possibly TRBD2 on 5 matching bases. This CDR3 has 13 residues. Germline V gene sequence: CDR1 DFQATT, CDR2 SNEGSKA (reference sequence). The V gene lost 3 bases and the J gene lost 5 bases, with 12 bases spanning the gap. The CDR3 reads CSASRLGLDTQYF. Here the CDR3 DNA reads TGCAGTGCTAGTCGGCTAGGACTAGATACGCAGTATTTT.

DNA of the CDR3: TGCGCCAGCAGCTTGCCCCTGCCGGATTACTACTACGGGGAGCAGTACTTC. Translated: CASSLPLPDYYYGEQYF. The chain has TRBV5-1 and TRBJ2-7, with no clear D. V shed 1 base and J shed 7 bases, with 24 bases lying between them. CDR3 length: 17 amino acids. CDR1 is SGHRS, CDR2 YFSETQ, per germline.

The gene calls are TRBV5-1 and TRBJ1-2; tentatively, D is TRBD1 (5 bases). CDR1 and CDR2 from the germline V gene are SGHRS and YFSETQ. The V and J ends lost 0 bases and 7 bases respectively, with 19 bases between them. The CDR3 length is 16 residues. The CDR3 region is CASSLAQGTSSGGYTF. The CDR3 coding sequence is TGCGCCAGCAGCTTGGCTCAGGGAACGAGCTCCGGTGGCTACACCTTC.

The chain employs TRBV11-1 and TRBJ2-7; D may match TRBD1 or TRBD2 (5 bases each). Germline V CDR1 and CDR2: SGHAT, FQDESV (reference sequence). This CDR3 is 15 amino acids long. The V end lost 5 bases, the J end lost 4 bases, and 18 bases lay between the germline ends. This CDR3 reads CASSNRDPAVYEQYF. The CDR3 region has the DNA TGTGCCAGCAGCAACCGGGACCCCGCGGTATACGAGCAGTACTTC. Using reference TRBV11-1 and TRBJ2-7 for the parts outside the CDR3, the full variable domain is EAEVAQSPRYKITEKSQAVAFWCDPISGHATLYWYRQILGQGPELLVQFQDESVVDDSQLPKDRFSAERLKGVDSTLKIQPAELGDSAMYLCASSNRDPAVYEQYFGPGTRLTVT.

V is TRBV2 and J is TRBJ1-4; no clear D. V lost 7 bases, J lost 4 bases, and 10 bases lay in between. Germline values: CDR1 SNHLY, CDR2 FYNNEI. The CDR3 consists of 13 residues. CDR3 sequence reads: CASIGLINEKLFF. CDR3 DNA: TGTGCCAGCATAGGACTGATTAATGAAAAACTGTTTTTT.

The chain has TRBV9 and TRBJ2-5; D is perhaps TRBD2 (5 bases). This CDR3 contains 15 residues. The germline gives CDR1 SGDLS, CDR2 YYNGEE. V lost 0 bases, J lost 5 bases, and 14 bases lay in between. Here the CDR3 reads CASSVADHGGETQYF. CDR3 DNA sequence: TGTGCCAGCAGCGTAGCGGATCACGGCGGGGAGACCCAGTACTTC.

The V and J genes are TRBV3-1 (or the pseudogene TRBV3-2) and TRBJ2-7; unclear D gene. Trimming removed 1 base at V and 1 base at J, with 8 bases between. The CDR3 contains 14 residues. Germline V CDR1 and CDR2: LGHDT, YNNKEL (reference sequence). CDR3 bases: TGTGCCAGCAGCCAAGCCTGGGGTTCCTACGAGCAGTACTTC. Protein: CASSQAWGSYEQYF.

This clone turned up a few times. The chain recombines TRBV10-3 with TRBJ1-1; TRBD1 agrees at 7 bases. Germline V lookup: CDR1 ENHRY, CDR2 SYGVKD. The CDR3 covers 14 residues. V trimming: 6 bases; J trimming: 5 bases; junction bases outside the gene matches: 9. The CDR3 here is CAISSQGGRTEAFF. CDR3 in DNA: TGTGCCATCAGCTCTCAGGGGGGACGGACTGAAGCTTTCTTT.

As regards this clone: Different DNA sequences within this sample yield the same CDR3. The V call is TRBV4-2, the J call TRBJ1-6; D ambiguous. Germline V gene data show CDR1 as LGHNA and CDR2 as YNFKEQ. Trimming shortened V by 0 bases and J by 6 bases, and 12 bases separated the two germline ends. The length of the CDR3 is 16 residues. The CDR3 sequence: CASSQDPRRSNSPLHF. CDR3 sequence (DNA): TGTGCCAGCAGCCAAGATCCCCGGAGGAGTAATTCACCCCTCCACTTT.

CDR3 DNA: TGCGCCAGCAGCTTGGGACAGGGGGGCGCTGAAGCTTTCTTT. Translation: CASSLGQGGAEAFF. The chain carries TRBV5-1 and TRBJ1-1; TRBD1 matches 9 bases. Germline V lookup: CDR1 SGHRS, CDR2 YFSETQ. V lost 0 bases, J lost 6 bases, and 3 bases stayed unmatched. This CDR3 comprises 14 residues.

The V gene is TRBV6-6, the J gene TRBJ1-6; D might be TRBD1 (5 bases). The CDR3 spans 15 residues. The ends were cut back, 7 bases at V and 2 bases at J, with 12 bases in the middle. Germline assignment: CDR1 MNHNY and CDR2 SVGAGI (reference sequence). The CDR3 spells CASTPEGTYNSPLHF. The CDR3 region has the DNA TGTGCCAGCACCCCTGAGGGGACCTATAATTCACCCCTCCACTTT.

The rearrangement links TRBV7-9 to TRBJ1-6, with 8 positions matching TRBD1. Trimming took 5 bases from V and 9 from J; bases not matched to a gene: 9. The germline V gene encodes CDR1 SEHNR and CDR2 FQNEAQ (reference sequence). CDR3 length equals 15 residues. The CDR3 sequence: CASSRLDRGGSPLHF. Written as DNA, the CDR3 is TGTGCCAGCAGCCGATTAGACAGGGGTGGTTCACCCCTCCACTTT.

This clone is labeled as large. V usage is TRBV5-6 and J usage is TRBJ1-2; 11 bases are a match to TRBD1. The junction had 2 bases not matched to a gene; V was cut back by 1 base and J by 3 bases. Germline assignment: CDR1 SGHDT and CDR2 YYEEEE. This CDR3 is built from 15 residues. In nucleotides, the CDR3 is TGTGCCAGCAGCTTGCGGACAGGGGGCGACTATGGCTACACCTTC. Its translation: CASSLRTGGDYGYTF.

The rearrangement uses TRBV11-3 and TRBJ1-2, with a possible D match to TRBD1 (6 bases). This CDR3 has 16 residues. V lost 8 bases, J lost 3 bases, and 22 bases lay in between. Germline V CDR1 and CDR2: SGHNT, YENEEA. The CDR3 DNA sequence: TGTGCCAGCGGATCTGGGGGCGGGGGCAGTTACTATGGCTACACCTTC. Translating it yields CASGSGGGGSYYGYTF.

As DNA, the CDR3 is TGTGCCAGCCTGACAGGGAATCAGCCCCAGCATTTT. Translated, it gives CASLTGNQPQHF. The chain is built from TRBV12-3 or TRBV12-4 and TRBJ1-5, with 7 nucleotides matching TRBD1. V lost 8 bases, J lost 4 bases, and 2 bases stayed unmatched. The CDR3 is 12 amino acids.

The chain couples TRBV5-5 to TRBJ2-7; the D call may be TRBD1 or TRBD2 (5 bases each). Germline loops: CDR1 SGHKS, CDR2 YYEKEE (reference sequence). CDR3 length: 14 residues. The V end was cut by 6 bases, the J end by 5 bases, with 18 bases between. The CDR3, as DNA: TGTGCCAGCACGCGACCAGGGAGTCGCCACGAGCAGTACTTC. Protein product: CASTRPGSRHEQYF.

This sequence joins TRBV30 and TRBJ2-5; 9 bases are a match to TRBD2. V was pared by 6 bases and J by 7 bases, with 6 bases of the junction left unmatched. The germline CDR1 and CDR2 sequences are GTSNPN and SVGIG (reference sequence). The CDR3 length is 12 residues. In DNA, the CDR3 is TGTGCCTGCCGGACTAGCGACGGGACCCAGTACTTC. Protein sequence: CACRTSDGTQYF. Looking up the rest from reference TRBV30 and TRBJ2-5 gives the full variable domain: SQTIHQWPATLVQPVGSPLSLECTVEGTSNPNLYWYRQAAGRGLQLLFYSVGIGQISSEVPQNLSASRPQDRQFILSSKKLLLSDSGFYLCACRTSDGTQYFGPGTRLLVL.

V gene TRBV5-6 combines with J gene TRBJ1-3; a possible D gene is TRBD1 (5 bases). V was trimmed by 2 bases and J by 2 bases, leaving 14 bases between them. Germline loops: CDR1 SGHDT, CDR2 YYEEEE. The CDR3 sequence is 16 residues long. The CDR3 reads CASSLDQGNTGNTIYF. The CDR3 DNA sequence: TGTGCCAGCAGCTTAGACCAGGGTAATACTGGAAACACCATATATTTT.

About this clone: Its ends do not fully match the called genes, so a read error is possible. The chain carries TRBV3-1 (or the pseudogene TRBV3-2) and TRBJ1-1, with a tentative D call TRBD1 (5 bases). The CDR3 has 15 residues. Germline V gives CDR1 LGHDT, CDR2 YNNKEL (reference sequence). Here the CDR3 DNA reads TGTGCCAGCCGCCAGGAGGCAGGGAGGGACACTGAAGCTTTCTTT. Its translation: CASRQEAGRDTEAFF.

The genes are TRBV10-1 and TRBJ2-7; D is unclear. CDR1 and CDR2 from the germline V gene are WNHNN and SYGVQD (reference sequence). The germline V and J ends were trimmed by 0 bases and 3 bases, with 9 bases remaining between them. The CDR3 extends over 14 amino acids. CDR3 nucleotides: TGCGCCAGCAGTGAGTCGAAGACGAACTACGAGCAGTACTTC. Translated: CASSESKTNYEQYF.